One sample yielded the 14 T cell receptor beta chains listed below, sequenced in a study of cytomegalovirus exposure and HLA in healthy donors. PCR amplification relied on 60 Vbeta primers (plus 13 Jbeta primers). Measured with immunoSEQ multiplex PCR; TCRdb has only the in-frame clones, and not every one. The sample shows about 94,000 clones, around 66% of them seen only once. Sequenced: PBMCs. The receptor source for this set is a man aged 25-45 years in good health and CMV-seronegative.

This clone was detected only a few times. V is TRBV7-6 and J is TRBJ2-3; 7 bases fit TRBD2. Germline assignment: CDR1 SGHVS and CDR2 FNYEAQ. This CDR3 comprises 15 residues. Trimming at V came to 0 bases and at J to 5 bases, leaving 5 bases not matched to a gene. CDR3: CASSLAGTGGDTQYF. The CDR3 DNA reads TGTGCCAGCAGCTTAGCGGGGACGGGGGGAGATACGCAGTATTTT.

This clone was seen only a few times. The gene calls are TRBV2 and TRBJ2-3; 9 bases are shared with TRBD2. The CDR3 is made up of 15 amino acids. In germline, CDR1 is SNHLY, CDR2 FYNNEI. The V segment lost 8 bases and the J segment 2 bases; nucleotides outside the gene matches: 8. The CDR3 nucleotides read TGTGCCAGCTTAGCGGGAGCTAAGATCACAGATACGCAGTATTTT. Translated, it gives CASLAGAKITDTQYF.

This chain joins TRBV20-1 and TRBJ1-1; D possibly corresponds to TRBD1 (5 bases). The ends were cut back, 6 bases at V and 5 bases at J, with 10 bases in the middle. Looked up from germline, CDR1 is DFQATT and CDR2 is SNEGSKA (reference sequence). CDR3 length: 11 amino acids. DNA for the CDR3: TGCAGTGCGGCGGGGGAGACTGAAGCTTTCTTT. This sequence encodes CSAAGETEAFF.

The rearrangement links TRBV5-1 to TRBJ2-5; 10 bases line up with TRBD1. The J call is doubtful: the DNA matches TRBJ2-7 better. The CDR3 is made up of 13 amino acids. CDR1 and CDR2 (germline): SGHRS, YFSETQ. The CDR3: CASSRTGGNEQYF. CDR3 nucleotides: TGCGCCAGCAGCCGGACAGGGGGTAACGAGCAGTACTTC.

This clone showed up just a few times. The chain couples TRBV5-1 to TRBJ1-4; D might be TRBD1 (6 bases). The V gene's germline CDR1 is SGHRS and CDR2 YFSETQ. The CDR3 length is 14 residues. V lost 3 bases, J lost 5 bases, and 11 bases lay in between. In DNA form, the CDR3 reads TGCGCCAGCAGCTACGGCAGGGGAAATGAAAAACTGTTTTTT. It is translated as CASSYGRGNEKLFF.

This clone was found a few times. V and J are TRBV6-1 and TRBJ1-2; D uncertain. The CDR3 is 14 residues long. Trimming pared 0 bases from V and 7 bases from J, leaving 12 bases between. In germline, CDR1 is MNHNS, CDR2 SASEGT. As DNA, the CDR3 is TGTGCCAGCAGTGAAGCGCAACGGTTGCTTGGCTACACCTTC. This translates into CASSEAQRLLGYTF.

This chain uses TRBV4-3 with TRBJ1-6; 7 bases are a match to TRBD1. Germline V gene sequence: CDR1 LGHNA, CDR2 YSLEER. J lost 4 bases, V lost 0 bases, and 6 bases had no gene match. The CDR3 spans 17 residues. DNA for the CDR3: TGCGCCAGCAGCCAAGATCGCCAGGGGGGATATAATTCACCCCTCCACTTT. Its protein is CASSQDRQGGYNSPLHF.

The chain has TRBV11-3 and TRBJ2-3; 10 bases fit TRBD1. CDR3 length equals 15 residues. With 4 bases clipped from V and 5 bases from J, the junction kept 6 bases outside the gene matches. In germline, CDR1 is SGHNT, CDR2 YENEEA. Written as DNA, the CDR3 is TGTGCCAGCAGCTCCAGACAGGGGGCAGTAGATACGCAGTATTTT. Amino acid sequence: CASSSRQGAVDTQYF. The full variable domain, rest sourced from reference TRBV11-3 and TRBJ2-3, is EAGVVQSPRYKIIEKKQPVAFWCNPISGHNTLYWYLQNLGQGPELLIRYENEEAVDDSQLPKDRFSAERLKGVDSTLKIQPAELGDSAVYLCASSSRQGAVDTQYFGPGTRLTVL.

On this clone: The junction departs from germline at one end; a sequencing error may be responsible. The chain combines TRBV29-1 with TRBJ2-7, with D perhaps matching TRBD2 (6 bases). CDR1 is SQVTM and CDR2 is ANQGSEA in the germline V gene. The CDR3 has 11 residues. CDR3 sequence (DNA): TGCAGCGTTGAAGACAGAGCGGGCATGCACTTC. Translating it yields CSVEDRAGMHF.

The chain combines TRBV2 with TRBJ2-1, with 8 bases fitting TRBD1. The CDR3 runs 16 residues. From germline, CDR1 is SNHLY and CDR2 FYNNEI. After removal of 7 bases from V and 2 bases from J, the junction contained 10 bases not matched to a gene. In DNA, the CDR3 is TGTGCCAGCAATCGCGGAACAGGGGGTACCTACAATGAGCAGTTCTTC. This codes for CASNRGTGGTYNEQFF. Full variable domain (missing parts from reference TRBV2 and TRBJ2-1): EPEVTQTPSHQVTQMGQEVILRCVPISNHLYFYWYRQILGQKVEFLVSFYNNEISEKSEIFDDQFSVERPDGSNFTLKIRSTKLEDSAMYFCASNRGTGGTYNEQFFGPGTRLTVL.

This clone was observed a handful of times. This chain joins TRBV14 and TRBJ1-3; D remains ambiguous. The CDR3 length is 16 residues. CDR1 and CDR2 from the germline V gene are SGHDN and FVKESK. V shed 4 bases and J shed 0 bases, with 13 bases lying between them. CDR3 loop: CASSRQLSSSGNTIYF. The CDR3 coding sequence is TGTGCCAGCAGCCGACAACTTTCGAGCTCTGGAAACACCATATATTTT.

This clone occurred a few times. The J gene is TRBJ2-5, the V gene TRBV9; 9 bases are a match to TRBD1. J lost 11 bases, V lost 0 bases, and 14 bases had no gene match. Germline CDR1 SGDLS, CDR2 YYNGEE. The CDR3 consists of 16 residues. The chain's CDR3 is CASSVVGTGSLREQYF. The DNA for the CDR3 is TGTGCCAGCAGCGTAGTCGGGACAGGGTCTCTTCGAGAGCAGTACTTC.

The chain has TRBV5-1 and TRBJ2-3; TRBD2 agrees at 12 bases. Per germline, CDR1 SGHRS and CDR2 YFSETQ. The CDR3 has 15 residues. The V and J ends lost 4 bases and 5 bases, in that order; junction bases with no gene match: 5. CDR3 in DNA: TGCGCCAGCAGCATAGGACTAGCGGGACTAGATACGCAGTATTTT. Protein product: CASSIGLAGLDTQYF.

The chain is built from TRBV5-4 and TRBJ2-7; weak D call: TRBD2 (6 bases). Trimming cost V 3 bases and J 2 bases, with 18 bases left between them. The CDR3 spans 16 residues. Germline V CDR1 and CDR2: SGHNT, YYREEE (reference sequence). CDR3 nucleotides: TGTGCCAGCAGCTCCGCGCCCACGGGAGTCACCTACGAGCAGTACTTC. It translates to CASSSAPTGVTYEQYF. Looking up the rest from reference TRBV5-4 and TRBJ2-7 gives the full variable domain: ETGVTQSPTHLIKTRGQQVTLRCSSQSGHNTVSWYQQALGQGPQFIFQYYREEENGRGNFPPRFSGLQFPNYSSELNVNALELDDSALYLCASSSAPTGVTYEQYFGPGTRLTVT.